A single sample is the source of the 29 T cell receptor beta chains below, sequenced in a study of regulatory T cells in long-lasting Graves disease. Construction of TCR beta libraries relied on iRepertoire HTBI primers and on Arm-PCR targeting CDR3 regions. Each CDR3 protein is one row after TCRdb ran MiXCR on the multiplex PCR reads. The sample contains around 460,000 distinct CDR3 sequences, roughly 15% of which appear only once. As for time point: newly diagnosed GD, antithyroid drugs for less than 3 months. PBMCs were the source of the RNA used for TCR sequencing. The same data also went into a second study, on T cells in Graves' hyperthyroidism and ophthalmopathy.

The material was peripheral blood mononuclear cells (PBMCs), obtained at new diagnosis, from a patient treated with antithyroid drugs. Receptors were obtained from a woman in her 50s with Graves disease.

The chain combines TRBV27 with TRBJ1-2, with 7 bases identical to TRBD1. This CDR3 is built from 15 residues. Losses at the gene ends were 5 bases for V and 4 bases for J; bases not matched to a gene: 10. Germline-derived CDR1 and CDR2 are MNHEY and SMNVEV (reference sequence). The chain's CDR3 is CASSTQGQNLYGYTF. DNA of the CDR3: TGTGCCAGCAGTACGCAGGGACAGAACCTCTATGGCTACACCTTC.

This clonotype was observed at least ten times. V usage is TRBV30 and J usage is TRBJ1-1; no clear D. Trimming shortened V by 7 bases and J by 3 bases, and 12 bases separated the two germline ends. CDR1 is GTSNPN, CDR2 SVGIG, per germline (reference sequence). The CDR3 spans 12 residues. This CDR3 reads CAYSSIHTEAFF. CDR3 DNA: TGTGCCTACTCTTCGATACACACTGAAGCTTTCTTT.

This clonotype was seen at least ten times. This rearrangement joins TRBV7-3 to TRBJ2-1, with 10 positions matching TRBD2. Germline CDR1 is SGHTA and CDR2 is FQGTGA. There are 17 residues in the CDR3. Trimming at V came to 4 bases and at J to 6 bases, leaving 12 bases not matched to a gene. The CDR3 nucleotides are TGTGCCAGCAGCTCTCTCCTTCTAGCGGGAGTCCCCAATGAGCAGTTCTTC. Translating gives CASSSLLLAGVPNEQFF.

On this clonotype itself: Since a much larger clone is just one base distant, this may be a read error. The rearrangement uses TRBV30 and TRBJ2-1; 9 positions agree with TRBD1. V lost 1 base, J lost 0 bases, and 4 bases stayed unmatched. The germline gives CDR1 GTSNPN, CDR2 SVGIG (reference sequence). This CDR3 has 16 residues. This CDR3 reads CAWSGGQGDSYNEQFF. DNA for the CDR3: TGTGCCTGGAGTGGGGGACAGGGCGACTCCTACAATGAGCAGTTCTTC. The whole variable domain, filled in from reference TRBV30 and TRBJ2-1, reads SQTIHQWPATLVQPVGSPLSLECTVEGTSNPNLYWYRQAAGRGLQLLFYSVGIGQISSEVPQNLSASRPQDRQFILSSKKLLLSDSGFYLCAWSGGQGDSYNEQFFGPGTRLTVL.

V gene TRBV12-3 or TRBV12-4 combines with J gene TRBJ2-2; D might be TRBD2 (5 bases). The CDR3 has 14 residues. The V and J ends lost 2 bases and 4 bases respectively, with 8 bases between them. The CDR3 reads CASSLQTTTGELFF. The CDR3, as DNA: TGTGCCAGCAGTTTACAGACTACCACCGGGGAGCTGTTTTTT.

On this clonotype: A much larger clone lies a single base off, so this may be a read error. The CDR3 does not close with the conserved phenylalanine or tryptophan, likely indicating a read error. This chain uses TRBV3-1 with TRBJ2-1; weak D call: TRBD1 (6 bases). CDR1 LGHDT and CDR2 YNNKEL come from the germline V gene (reference sequence). Trimming shortened V by 5 bases and J by 6 bases, and 8 bases separated the two germline ends. The length of the CDR3 is 12 residues. CDR3 sequence reads: CASSTQGNEQFS. CDR3 bases: TGTGCCAGCAGCACACAGGGCAATGAGCAGTTCTCC.

At least ten counts were recorded for this clonotype. V is TRBV6-1 and J is TRBJ2-1, with 10 bases fitting TRBD2. Germline V gene lookup returns CDR1 MNHNS and CDR2 SASEGT. The CDR3 runs to 23 residues. Trimming removed 6 bases from V and 0 bases from J; junction bases left unmatched: 26. This CDR3 reads CASRTKREGAFAPFVSSYNEQFF. CDR3 bases: TGTGCCAGCAGGACTAAGCGGGAGGGGGCCTTCGCGCCTTTTGTCAGCTCCTACAATGAGCAGTTCTTC.

The chain employs TRBV7-9 and TRBJ2-7; possibly TRBD1 for D (6 bases). V lost 4 bases, J lost 6 bases, and 16 bases lay in between. The CDR3 loop spans 14 amino acids. The germline CDR1 and CDR2 sequences are SEHNR and FQNEAQ (reference sequence). The chain's CDR3 is CASSSTSQGFEQYF. The CDR3 DNA is TGTGCCAGCAGCTCCACTTCACAGGGTTTCGAGCAGTACTTC.

This clonotype showed up just a few times. DNA for the CDR3: TGCAGTGCCTCAGGGGGCGGGAGGAGGAGAGGAGGGGGTTACGAGCAGTACTTC. This sequence encodes CSASGGGRRRGGGYEQYF. V and J are TRBV20-1 and TRBJ2-7; D possibly uses TRBD1 or TRBD2 (8 bases each). In germline, CDR1 is DFQATT, CDR2 SNEGSKA (reference sequence). The germline V and J ends were trimmed by 6 bases and 4 bases, with 31 bases remaining between them. The CDR3 consists of 18 residues.

This clonotype was counted ten times or more. The chain uses TRBV10-1 and TRBJ2-2; D is possibly TRBD1 (6 bases). Trimming removed 7 bases from V and 1 base from J, with 7 bases in between. The CDR3 sequence is 13 residues long. CDR1 and CDR2 (germline): WNHNN, SYGVQD (reference sequence). The CDR3 DNA reads TGCGCCAGCACGACAGGGAACACCGGGGAGCTGTTTTTT. This translates into CASTTGNTGELFF.

The rearrangement joins TRBV6-4 to TRBJ2-5, with TRBD2 matching 10 bases. The CDR3 covers 16 residues. The V gene end was trimmed by 8 bases and the J gene end by 4 bases; junction bases not matched to a gene: 13. Germline CDR1 MRHNA, CDR2 SNTAGT. CDR3 bases: TGTGCCAGCTCACCATCAACTAGCGGGAATGGAGAGACCCAGTACTTC. Amino acids: CASSPSTSGNGETQYF.

The chain is built from TRBV28 and TRBJ2-5; possibly TRBD1 for D (6 bases). Germline V CDR1 and CDR2: MDHEN, SYDVKM. V lost 3 bases to trimming and J lost 6 bases, with 8 bases between them. There are 12 residues in the CDR3. CDR3 amino acids: CASSFRGKTQYF. The CDR3 nucleotides are TGTGCCAGCAGTTTTAGGGGGAAGACCCAGTACTTC.

The chain couples TRBV19 to TRBJ2-1; D unclear. V was clipped by 7 bases and J by 0 bases, with 13 bases between them. The CDR3 is 15 residues long. Germline CDR1 LNHDA, CDR2 SQIVND (reference sequence). The chain's CDR3 is CASIPTPSSYNEQFF. Written as DNA, the CDR3 is TGTGCCAGTATCCCGACACCGAGCTCCTACAATGAGCAGTTCTTC.

For this clonotype: A much larger clone is a single base away; this may be a read error. The CDR3 carries no conserved terminal phenylalanine or tryptophan, so it likely arises from a read error. The chain has TRBV11-2 and TRBJ2-1, with D possibly being TRBD2 (6 bases). The V and J ends lost 5 bases and 5 bases respectively, with 13 bases between them. The V gene's germline CDR1 is SGHAT and CDR2 FQNNGV. The CDR3 covers 14 residues. In DNA, the CDR3 is TGTGCCAGCAGCCTAAGGACTACCGACAATGAGCAGTTCTGC. It specifies CASSLRTTDNEQFC.

This clonotype was counted ten times or more. The J gene is TRBJ2-1, the V gene TRBV7-8; the match to TRBD2 covers 8 bases. This CDR3 has 16 residues. J gave up 5 bases and V 5 bases, and 11 bases lay outside the gene matches. Germline values: CDR1 SGHVS, CDR2 FQNEAQ. CDR3 residues: CASSPLGLAGDNEQFF. CDR3 bases: TGTGCCAGCAGCCCGCTAGGCCTAGCGGGTGACAATGAGCAGTTCTTC.

Notes on this clonotype: Being one base from a much bigger clone, this may be a read error. J is TRBJ2-2 and V is TRBV7-9; 7 nucleotides line up with TRBD1. The J segment lost 1 base and the V segment lost 7 bases, leaving 6 bases of the junction unmatched. This CDR3 comprises 15 residues. Germline V gene data show CDR1 as SEHNR and CDR2 as FQNEAQ (reference sequence). DNA for the CDR3: TGTGCCAGCAACTCGGGACAGTTGAACACCGGGGAGCTGTTTTTT. It translates to CASNSGQLNTGELFF.

Concerning this clonotype: A read error may produce the germline difference seen at one junction end. The chain combines TRBV20-1 with TRBJ2-7; D unresolved. Looked up from germline, CDR1 is DFQATT and CDR2 is SNEGSKA (reference sequence). CDR3 length equals 15 residues. The CDR3 sequence is CSARDGLKSSDEQYF. The CDR3 coding sequence is TGCAGTGCTAGAGACGGCCTGAAATCCTCCGACGAGCAGTACTTC.

The chain employs TRBV4-2 and TRBJ1-2; 11 nucleotides match TRBD1. Germline-derived CDR1 and CDR2 are LGHNA and YNFKEQ. The CDR3 is made up of 15 amino acids. J was trimmed by 4 bases and V by 5 bases; bases with no gene match: 6. CDR3 DNA: TGTGCCAGCAGCACCGGGACAGGGGGTGGCTATGGCTACACCTTC. Its protein is CASSTGTGGGYGYTF.

In this sample, this clonotype turned up many times. The V gene is TRBV3-1, the J gene TRBJ2-7; D unresolved. Germline lookup yields CDR1 LGHDT and CDR2 YNNKEL (reference sequence). V was pared by 0 bases and J by 1 base, with 7 bases between. The length of the CDR3 is 14 residues. DNA of the CDR3: TGTGCCAGCAGCCAAGAGGATCCATCCTACGAGCAGTACTTC. Protein sequence: CASSQEDPSYEQYF.

This clonotype was seen at least ten times. The genes are TRBV13 and TRBJ1-2; 7 nucleotides agree with TRBD1. The CDR3 is 13 residues long. After removal of 6 bases from V and 6 bases from J, the junction contained 7 bases not matched to a gene. The germline V gene has CDR1 PRHDT and CDR2 FYEKMQ (reference sequence). The CDR3 is CASRETGVDGYTF. The DNA for the CDR3 is TGTGCCAGCAGAGAAACAGGGGTTGATGGCTACACCTTC. The full variable domain, completed using reference TRBV13 and TRBJ1-2, is AAGVIQSPRHLIKEKRETATLKCYPIPRHDTVYWYQQGPGQDPQFLISFYEKMQSDKGSIPDRFSAQQFSDYHSELNMSSLELGDSALYFCASRETGVDGYTFGSGTRLTVV.

This clonotype was recorded a few times. The V gene is TRBV18, the J gene TRBJ2-7; D not certain. This CDR3 comprises 13 residues. In germline, CDR1 is KGHSH, CDR2 LQKENI. Trimming left V 2 bases short and J 2 bases short, with 7 bases between. The CDR3 reads CASSPASAYEQYF. For the CDR3, the DNA is TGTGCCAGCTCACCAGCCTCGGCCTACGAGCAGTACTTC.

This clonotype was counted ten times or more. This chain joins TRBV7-9 and TRBJ2-1; maybe TRBD2 (5 bases). The V and J ends lost 4 bases and 3 bases respectively, with 13 bases between them. The CDR3 is made up of 15 amino acids. CDR1 is SEHNR, CDR2 FQNEAQ, per germline (reference sequence). CDR3 sequence (DNA): TGTGCCAGCAGCTCAGCGGTCGGGATCTACAATGAGCAGTTCTTC. Its protein product is CASSSAVGIYNEQFF.

This chain joins TRBV2 and TRBJ1-6, with unresolved D. CDR3 length: 18 amino acids. Looked up from germline, CDR1 is SNHLY and CDR2 is FYNNEI. Trimming cost V 6 bases and J 0 bases, with 18 bases left between them. The CDR3 here is CASSPEGSMSSYNSPLHF. The CDR3 DNA is TGTGCCAGCAGCCCAGAAGGTTCGATGAGCTCCTATAATTCACCCCTCCACTTT.

In its sample, this clonotype was seen many times. The chain carries TRBV14 and TRBJ2-5; D possibly corresponds to TRBD1 (5 bases). This CDR3 is 15 amino acids long. Germline V gives CDR1 SGHDN, CDR2 FVKESK. Trimming pared 1 base from V and 1 base from J, leaving 10 bases between. The CDR3 DNA sequence: TGTGCCAGCAGCCAAGGGACACACTCCCAAGAGACCCAGTACTTC. Translation: CASSQGTHSQETQYF. The full variable domain, in which reference TRBV14 and TRBJ2-5 provide the parts outside the CDR3, is EAGVTQFPSHSVIEKGQTVTLRCDPISGHDNLYWYRRVMGKEIKFLLHFVKESKQDESGMPNNRFLAERTGGTYSTLKVQPAELEDSGVYFCASSQGTHSQETQYFGPGTRLLVL.

This clonotype was seen repeatedly, ten times or more. The chain has TRBV7-3 and TRBJ1-6; 9 bases map to TRBD1. Unmatched junction bases numbered 6, after V lost 5 bases and J lost 10 bases. Germline CDR1 SGHTA, CDR2 FQGTGA. The CDR3 has 14 residues. The CDR3 DNA sequence: TGTGCCAGCAGCCGGACAGGGGCAGACTCACCCCTCCACTTT. Its protein is CASSRTGADSPLHF. The whole variable domain, filled in from reference TRBV7-3 and TRBJ1-6, reads GAGVSQTPSNKVTEKGKYVELRCDPISGHTALYWYRQSLGQGPEFLIYFQGTGAADDSGLPNDRFFAVRPEGSVSTLKIQRTERGDSAVYLCASSRTGADSPLHFGNGTRLTVT.

This clonotype was counted at least ten times. In DNA, the CDR3 is TGTGCCAGCAGCCAAGAGCACAGGCAAGATACGCAGTATTTT. Translating gives CASSQEHRQDTQYF. The chain links TRBV3-1 to TRBJ2-3, with D perhaps TRBD1 (5 bases). The CDR3 has 14 amino acids. Trimming took off 0 bases at V and 5 bases at J, with 9 bases between the two ends. CDR1 is LGHDT and CDR2 is YNNKEL in the germline V gene (reference sequence).

The table lists this clonotype with a count of one. A much larger clone sits a single nucleotide away, making a read error possible. This chain joins TRBV6-1 and TRBJ2-1, with 11 bases that match TRBD2. CDR3 size: 18 residues. V shed 4 bases and J 3 bases; nucleotides not matched to a gene: 11. Germline V gene data show CDR1 as MNHNS and CDR2 as SASEGT. CDR3 region: CASSVLVAGGPDYNEQFF. The CDR3 DNA reads as TGTGCCAGCAGTGTGTTGGTAGCGGGAGGGCCGGACTACAATGAGCAGTTCTTC.

This clonotype has at least ten counts. The chain is built from TRBV2 and TRBJ2-5; TRBD2 aligns across 12 bases. Trimming removed 5 bases from V and 6 bases from J; junction bases left unmatched: 10. The CDR3 covers 16 residues. Germline loops: CDR1 SNHLY, CDR2 FYNNEI. CDR3: CASSFGLAGLRKTQYF. Here the CDR3 DNA reads TGTGCCAGCAGTTTTGGACTAGCGGGATTGCGAAAGACCCAGTACTTC. Full variable domain (rest looked up from reference TRBV2 and TRBJ2-5): EPEVTQTPSHQVTQMGQEVILRCVPISNHLYFYWYRQILGQKVEFLVSFYNNEISEKSEIFDDQFSVERPDGSNFTLKIRSTKLEDSAMYFCASSFGLAGLRKTQYFGPGTRLLVL.

The CDR3 sequence: CASSGRDNSYEQYF. CDR3 bases: TGTGCCAGCAGTGGCCGGGACAACTCCTACGAGCAGTACTTC. The J gene is TRBJ2-7, the V gene TRBV25-1; possibly TRBD1 for D (6 bases). V shed 4 bases and J shed 0 bases, with 10 bases lying between them. This CDR3 is built from 14 residues. CDR1 is MGHDK and CDR2 is SYGVNS in the germline V gene.